Listed below are T cell receptor beta chains from one sample, sequenced in a study of cytomegalovirus exposure and HLA in healthy donors. Data came from immunoSEQ multiplex PCR; TCRdb stores just in-frame clones and leaves some out. The sample has 150,000 to 200,000 clones; 80% are singletons. Sequenced material: PBMCs. The receptors were gathered from a human donor in good health. CDR3s include the opening cysteine and the closing phenylalanine or tryptophan. D genes are given only for firm matches. The size entry is marked missing in some rows and otherwise reads once, few, many or a size class.

j_call d_call clone_size v_call cdr3_aa cdr3_nt
TRBJ1-1 . once TRBV27 CASTGLTGPTEAFF TGTGCCAGCACAGGTTTAACTGGGCCCACTGAAGCTTTCTTT
TRBJ1-1 TRBD1 . TRBV18 CASSPPTGPTEAFF TGTGCCAGCTCACCTCCGACAGGGCCCACTGAAGCTTTCTTT
TRBJ1-2 TRBD1 . TRBV9 CASSSGTGGYTF TGTGCCAGCAGCTCGGGGACAGGGGGCTACACCTTC
TRBJ2-7 TRBD2 . TRBV2 CASSPLAGGNEQYF TGTGCCAGCAGCCCTTTAGCGGGGGGCAACGAGCAGTACTTC
TRBJ2-7 TRBD2 . TRBV6-1 CASSELAGWYEQYF TGTGCCAGCAGCGAGCTAGCGGGGTGGTACGAGCAGTACTTC
TRBJ2-5 . . TRBV7-2 CASSLNRVETQYF TGTGCCAGCAGCTTAAATCGGGTAGAGACCCAGTACTTC
TRBJ1-4 TRBD1 . TRBV5-1 CASSLVGQSNEKLFF TGCGCCAGCAGCTTGGTGGGACAGAGTAATGAAAAACTGTTTTTT
TRBJ2-5 TRBD1 . TRBV7-9 CASSSAGTGVWETQYF TGTGCCAGCAGTTCAGCCGGGACAGGGGTTTGGGAGACCCAGTACTTC
TRBJ2-3 . . TRBV5-1 CASSAGGQGPTDTQYF TGCGCCAGCAGTGCGGGGGGACAGGGACCCACAGATACGCAGTATTTT
TRBJ2-2 . few TRBV7-2 CASSLAGWGPGELFF TGTGCCAGCAGCTTAGCGGGGTGGGGGCCCGGGGAGCTGTTTTTT
TRBJ1-2 . . TRBV6-5 CASSSGSHGYTF TGTGCCAGCAGCTCAGGGTCGCATGGCTACACCTTC
TRBJ1-3 TRBD1 few TRBV7-9 CASTTGVGNTIYF TGTGCCAGCACTACAGGGGTAGGAAACACCATATATTTT
TRBJ1-3 TRBD1 . TRBV19 CASSDLRGRAEF TGTGCCAGTAGTGACCTGAGGGGGCGAGCCGAGTTT
TRBJ1-6 TRBD1 few TRBV4-3 CASSQDSQGAHSPLHF TGCGCCAGCAGCCAAGATTCGCAGGGGGCACATTCACCCCTCCACTTT
TRBJ1-1 TRBD1 . TRBV19 CASSGRRTGTEAFF TGTGCCAGTAGTGGCCGAAGGACAGGGACTGAGGCTTTCTTT
TRBJ1-5 . . TRBV2 CASSEGGGSNQPQHF TGTGCCAGCAGTGAAGGGGGAGGGAGCAATCAGCCCCAGCATTTT
TRBJ2-3 . . TRBV9 CASSLDGDTQYF TGTGCCAGCAGCTTAGACGGGGATACGCAGTATTTT
TRBJ2-5 TRBD1 once TRBV12-5 CASGLTGGAGETQYF TGTGCTAGTGGTCTGACAGGGGGCGCGGGAGAGACCCAGTACTTC
TRBJ2-7 . . TRBV19 CASSIRPGSYEQYF TGTGCCAGTAGTATCCGTCCGGGCTCCTACGAGCAGTACTTC
TRBJ1-2 . . TRBV27 CASSQMGGGYGYTF TGTGCCAGCAGCCAAATGGGGGGAGGTTATGGCTACACCTTC
TRBJ2-1 . few TRBV9 CASSESSYNEQFF TGTGCCAGCAGCGAGAGCTCCTACAATGAGCAGTTCTTC
TRBJ2-3 TRBD2 . TRBV10-3 CAISGGGGGATDTQYF TGTGCCATCAGTGGGGGAGGCGGGGGGGCGACAGATACGCAGTATTTT
TRBJ2-5 TRBD1 . TRBV5-5 CASRQTTGTGIQETQYF TGTGCCAGCAGACAAACCACCGGGACAGGCATCCAAGAGACCCAGTACTTC
TRBJ2-3 TRBD2 . TRBV5-1 CASSAGLAGGSSTDTQYF TGCGCCAGCAGCGCCGGACTAGCGGGGGGGAGTAGCACAGATACGCAGTATTTT
TRBJ1-2 . . TRBV28 CASSLQGLHGYTF TGTGCCAGCAGTTTACAGGGTCTCCATGGCTACACCTTC
TRBJ2-7 . once TRBV5-1 CASSTGDGTYEQYF TGCGCCAGCAGCACGGGGGACGGGACCTACGAGCAGTACTTC
TRBJ2-3 TRBD2 . TRBV6-1 CASSEPSGGTDTQYF TGTGCCAGCAGTGAACCTAGCGGGGGCACAGATACGCAGTATTTT
TRBJ2-1 TRBD1 few TRBV7-2 CASSFNRDRVSSYNEQFF TGTGCCAGCAGCTTTAACCGGGACAGAGTAAGCTCCTACAATGAGCAGTTCTTC
TRBJ1-1 . . TRBV6-1 CASRAHRVVAFF TGTGCCAGCAGGGCCCACAGGGTTGTGGCTTTCTTT
TRBJ2-1 . . TRBV5-1 CASSSPADSYNEQFF TGCGCCAGTTCTAGCCCAGCGGATTCATACAATGAGCAGTTCTTC
TRBJ2-5 . . TRBV7-9 CASSLGASGGGKETQYF TGTGCCAGCAGCTTGGGGGCTAGCGGAGGAGGGAAAGAGACCCAGTACTTC
TRBJ2-5 . . TRBV2 CASSQAGETQYF TGTGCCAGCAGCCAGGCTGGGGAGACCCAGTACTTC
TRBJ1-6 . . TRBV6-6 CASSYGRGDSPLHF TGTGCCAGCAGTTACGGCAGGGGTGATTCACCCCTCCACTTT
TRBJ2-5 TRBD1 . TRBV7-9 CASSFEGAGETQYF TGTGCCAGCAGCTTCGAGGGGGCTGGAGAGACCCAGTACTTC
TRBJ1-1 . once TRBV29-1 CSVLLDYYTEAFF TGCAGCGTCCTGCTCGATTACTACACTGAAGCTTTCTTT
TRBJ2-1 TRBD2 few TRBV4-2 CASSHLGLAGTVEIEQFF TGTGCCAGCAGCCACTTGGGACTAGCGGGGACCGTGGAGATTGAGCAGTTCTTC
TRBJ2-2 . . TRBV19 CATRGLLTGELFF TGTGCCACCAGGGGCCTCCTCACCGGGGAGCTGTTTTTT
TRBJ2-5 TRBD1 . TRBV4-1 CASSLPRQGMEETQYF TGCGCCAGCAGCTTGCCTCGACAGGGGATGGAGGAGACCCAGTACTTC
TRBJ2-7 . . TRBV7-6 CASSQGTSHEQYF TGTGCCAGCAGCCAGGGGACATCCCACGAGCAGTACTTC